Presented here are 9 T cell receptor beta chains from one specimen sequenced in a study of blood T cell repertoires in COVID-19. Here immunoSEQ multiplex PCR was the method, and the copy in TCRdb shows in-frame clones only, minus some. The profile covers under 400,000 clones, with about 87% appearing a single time and approximately 1.9% taken by the ten largest. Specimen: PBMCs or T cells enriched from blood (not recorded which). These receptors all come from a man aged 40-49 years in a cohort exposed to, infected with or recovered from COVID-19 (not recorded which).

This clone was seen a few times. V usage is TRBV19 and J usage is TRBJ1-6; D might be TRBD1 (6 bases). The germline V gene encodes CDR1 LNHDA and CDR2 SQIVND (reference sequence). The CDR3 is made up of 15 amino acids. The V gene lost 5 bases and the J gene lost 5 bases, with 13 bases spanning the gap. This chain's CDR3 is CASSYDRTNNSPLHF. CDR3 sequence (DNA): TGTGCCAGTAGTTACGACAGGACAAATAATTCACCCCTCCACTTT.

J is TRBJ2-7 and V is TRBV19; D remains unclear. V was clipped by 10 bases and J by 1 base, with 17 bases between them. The CDR3 length is 14 residues. CDR1 and CDR2 from the germline V gene are LNHDA and SQIVND (reference sequence). For the CDR3, the DNA is TGTGCCACCTCAAAAGCACGCCGTTCCTACGAGCAGTACTTC. It encodes CATSKARRSYEQYF.

This clone showed up just once. V gene TRBV18 combines with J gene TRBJ1-5; TRBD1 agrees at 8 bases. This CDR3 is built from 13 residues. The germline CDR1 and CDR2 sequences are KGHSH and LQKENI. V was clipped by 5 bases and J by 5 bases; unmatched bases: 2. The CDR3 protein is CASSSDRDQPQHF. CDR3 nucleotides: TGTGCCAGCTCATCGGACAGGGATCAGCCCCAGCATTTT.

With respect to this clone: This sample also contains other DNA sequences that code for the same CDR3. The chain recombines TRBV11-2 with TRBJ2-7; 9 nucleotides line up with TRBD1. V was pared by 5 bases and J by 1 base, with 6 bases of the junction left unmatched. From germline, CDR1 is SGHAT and CDR2 FQNNGV. The CDR3 loop spans 15 amino acids. Here the CDR3 DNA reads TGTGCCAGCAGCATTCCCGGGACAGGGTCCTACGAGCAGTACTTC. Protein sequence: CASSIPGTGSYEQYF.

The chain joins TRBV18 to TRBJ1-2; a possible D gene is TRBD1 (5 bases). V was pared by 0 bases and J by 3 bases, with 11 bases between. CDR3 length: 15 residues. In germline, CDR1 is KGHSH, CDR2 LQKENI. CDR3 coding DNA: TGTGCCAGCTCACCACCGGAGGGGCGCGACTATGGCTACACCTTC. Its translation is CASSPPEGRDYGYTF.

The chain employs TRBV28 and TRBJ2-7; 11 bases align to TRBD1. The V and J ends lost 6 bases and 5 bases, in that order; junction bases with no gene match: 9. CDR3 length equals 15 residues. CDR1 and CDR2 (germline): MDHEN, SYDVKM. The CDR3 nucleotides are TGTGCCAGCAGCCCCCCGGGACAGGGGGATGACGAGCAGTACTTC. This codes for CASSPPGQGDDEQYF. Looking up the rest from reference TRBV28 and TRBJ2-7 gives the full variable domain: DVKVTQSSRYLVKRTGEKVFLECVQDMDHENMFWYRQDPGLGLRLIYFSYDVKMKEKGDIPEGYSVSREKKERFSLILESASTNQTSMYLCASSPPGQGDDEQYFGPGTRLTVT.

The rearrangement links TRBV18 to TRBJ2-7; D remains ambiguous. V shed 2 bases and J shed 0 bases, with 5 bases lying between them. This CDR3 is 13 amino acids long. Germline V gene sequence: CDR1 KGHSH, CDR2 LQKENI. The CDR3 coding sequence is TGTGCCAGCTCACCAGGCCCCTCCTACGAGCAGTACTTC. Protein: CASSPGPSYEQYF.

In its sample, this clone was seen once. This chain links TRBV29-1 with TRBJ1-1; D ambiguous. Trimming took 6 bases from V and 0 from J, leaving 11 bases between them. CDR1 is SQVTM, CDR2 ANQGSEA, per germline. The CDR3 runs to 13 residues. The CDR3 loop reads CSVILHMNTEAFF. In nucleotides, the CDR3 is TGCAGCGTGATACTGCATATGAACACTGAAGCTTTCTTT.

This chain uses TRBV4-1 with TRBJ2-4; unclear D gene. Germline CDR1 MGHRA, CDR2 YSYEKL. V was trimmed by 4 bases and J by 4 bases, leaving 14 bases between them. This CDR3 is 15 amino acids long. CDR3 protein: CASSPLWAEKNIQYF. The CDR3 nucleotides read TGCGCCAGCAGCCCTCTATGGGCAGAGAAAAACATTCAGTACTTC.